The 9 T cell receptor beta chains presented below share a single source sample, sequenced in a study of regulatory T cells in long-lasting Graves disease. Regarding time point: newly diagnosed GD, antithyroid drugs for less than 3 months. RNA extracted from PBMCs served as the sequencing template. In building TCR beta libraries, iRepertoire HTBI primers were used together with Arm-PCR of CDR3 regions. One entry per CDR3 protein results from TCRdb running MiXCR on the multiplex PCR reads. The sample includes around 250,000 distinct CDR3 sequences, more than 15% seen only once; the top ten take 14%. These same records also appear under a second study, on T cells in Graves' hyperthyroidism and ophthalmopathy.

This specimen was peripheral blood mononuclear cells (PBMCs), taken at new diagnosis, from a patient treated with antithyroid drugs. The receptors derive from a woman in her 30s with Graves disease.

CDR3 sequence: CASSYTGGAGANVLTF. In DNA, the CDR3 is TGTGCCAGCAGTTACACAGGGGGCGCTGGGGCCAACGTCCTGACTTTC. The gene calls are TRBV7-2 and TRBJ2-6; 9 nucleotides match TRBD1. V gave up 6 bases and J gave up 2 bases; unmatched junction bases: 5. The CDR3 contains 16 residues. The germline V gene encodes CDR1 SGHTA and CDR2 FQGNSA.

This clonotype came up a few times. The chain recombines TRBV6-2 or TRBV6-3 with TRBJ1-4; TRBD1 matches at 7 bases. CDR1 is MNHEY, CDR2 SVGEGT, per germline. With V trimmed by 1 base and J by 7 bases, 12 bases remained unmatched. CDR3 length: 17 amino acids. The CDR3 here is CASSYLDRGGASEKLFF. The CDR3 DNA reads TGTGCCAGCAGTTACTTGGATCGAGGGGGCGCGAGTGAAAAACTGTTTTTT.

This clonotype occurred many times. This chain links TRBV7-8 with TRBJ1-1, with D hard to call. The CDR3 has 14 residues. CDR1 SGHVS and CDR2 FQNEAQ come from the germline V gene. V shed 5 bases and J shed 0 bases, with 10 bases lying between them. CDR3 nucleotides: TGTGCCAGCAGCCAACTTTCCATGAACACTGAAGCTTTCTTT. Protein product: CASSQLSMNTEAFF.

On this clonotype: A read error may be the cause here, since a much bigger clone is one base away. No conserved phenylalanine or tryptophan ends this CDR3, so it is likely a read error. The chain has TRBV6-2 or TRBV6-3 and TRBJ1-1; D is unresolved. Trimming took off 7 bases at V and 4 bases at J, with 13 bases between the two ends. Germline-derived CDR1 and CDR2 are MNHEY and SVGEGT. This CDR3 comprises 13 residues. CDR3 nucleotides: TGTGCCAGCACCACCAGTCTCCGCACTGAAGCTTTCGTT. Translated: CASTTSLRTEAFV.

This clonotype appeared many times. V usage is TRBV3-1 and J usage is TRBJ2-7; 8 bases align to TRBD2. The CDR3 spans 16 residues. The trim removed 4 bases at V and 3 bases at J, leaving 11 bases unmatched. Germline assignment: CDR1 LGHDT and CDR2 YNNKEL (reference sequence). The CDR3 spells CASSPLPSGGNYEQYF. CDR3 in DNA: TGTGCCAGCAGCCCCCTGCCCAGCGGGGGCAACTACGAGCAGTACTTC.

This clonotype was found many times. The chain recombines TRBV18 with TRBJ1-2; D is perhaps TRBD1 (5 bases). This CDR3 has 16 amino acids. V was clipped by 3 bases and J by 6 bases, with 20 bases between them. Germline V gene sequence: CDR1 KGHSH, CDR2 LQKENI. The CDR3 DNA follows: TGTGCCAGCTCACCCGGGTTGTTATTAGGGGAAGATGGCTACACCTTC. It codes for CASSPGLLLGEDGYTF.

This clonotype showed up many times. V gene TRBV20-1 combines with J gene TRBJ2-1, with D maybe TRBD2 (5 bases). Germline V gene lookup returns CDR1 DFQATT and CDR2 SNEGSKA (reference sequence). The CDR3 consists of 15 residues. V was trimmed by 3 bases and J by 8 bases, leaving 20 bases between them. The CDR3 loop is CSARIHRRAGDEQFF. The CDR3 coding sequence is TGCAGTGCTAGGATCCACAGAAGGGCGGGCGATGAGCAGTTCTTC.

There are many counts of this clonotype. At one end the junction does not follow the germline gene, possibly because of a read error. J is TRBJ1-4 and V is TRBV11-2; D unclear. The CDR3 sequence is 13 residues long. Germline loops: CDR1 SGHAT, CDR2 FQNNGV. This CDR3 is CASRPGPDEKLFF. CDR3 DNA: TGCGCCAGCAGACCTGGGCCGGATGAAAAACTGTTTTTT. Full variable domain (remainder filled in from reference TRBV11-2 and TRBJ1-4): EAGVAQSPRYKIIEKRQSVAFWCNPISGHATLYWYQQILGQGPKLLIQFQNNGVVDDSQLPKDRFSAERLKGVDSTLKIQPAKLEDSAVYLCASRPGPDEKLFFGSGTQLSVL.

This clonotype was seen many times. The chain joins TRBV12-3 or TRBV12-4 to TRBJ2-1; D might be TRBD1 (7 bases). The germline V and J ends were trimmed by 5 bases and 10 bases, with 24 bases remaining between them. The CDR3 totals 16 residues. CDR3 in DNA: TGTGCCAGCAGTCCGGGCACAGGGGCTAGGGGAGGCGAGCAGTTCTTC. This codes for CASSPGTGARGGEQFF.